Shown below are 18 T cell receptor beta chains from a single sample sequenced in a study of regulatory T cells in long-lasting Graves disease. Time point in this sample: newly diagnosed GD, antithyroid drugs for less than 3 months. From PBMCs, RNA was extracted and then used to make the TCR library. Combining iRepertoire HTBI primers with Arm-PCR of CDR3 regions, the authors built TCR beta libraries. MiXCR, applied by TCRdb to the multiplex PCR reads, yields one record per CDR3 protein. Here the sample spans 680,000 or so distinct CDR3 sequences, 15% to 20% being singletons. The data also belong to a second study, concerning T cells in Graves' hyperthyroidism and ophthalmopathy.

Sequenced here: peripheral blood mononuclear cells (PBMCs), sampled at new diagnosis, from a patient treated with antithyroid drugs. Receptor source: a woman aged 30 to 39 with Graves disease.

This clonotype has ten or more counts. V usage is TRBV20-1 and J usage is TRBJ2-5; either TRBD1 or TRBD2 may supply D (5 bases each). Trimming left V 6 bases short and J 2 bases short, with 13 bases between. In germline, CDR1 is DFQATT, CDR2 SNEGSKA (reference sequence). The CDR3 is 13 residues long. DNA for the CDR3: TGCAGTGCGGGACGGATTAATCAAGAGACCCAGTACTTC. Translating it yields CSAGRINQETQYF.

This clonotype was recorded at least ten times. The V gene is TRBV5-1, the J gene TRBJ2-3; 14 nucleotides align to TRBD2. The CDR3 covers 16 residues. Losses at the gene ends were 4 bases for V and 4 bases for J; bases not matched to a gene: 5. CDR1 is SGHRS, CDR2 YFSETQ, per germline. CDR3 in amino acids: CASSPGLAGGADTQYF. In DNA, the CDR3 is TGCGCCAGCAGCCCCGGACTAGCGGGAGGAGCAGATACGCAGTATTTT. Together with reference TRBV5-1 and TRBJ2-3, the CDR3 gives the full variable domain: KAGVTQTPRYLIKTRGQQVTLSCSPISGHRSVSWYQQTPGQGLQFLFEYFSETQRNKGNFPGRFSGRQFSNSRSEMNVSTLELGDSALYLCASSPGLAGGADTQYFGPGTRLTVL.

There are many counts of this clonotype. The CDR3 DNA is TGTGCCAGCAGCCTGGGACAGGGTAAAGTTCCGTTCGCAGATACGCAGTATTTT. Translating it yields CASSLGQGKVPFADTQYF. The rearrangement joins TRBV9 to TRBJ2-3, with TRBD1 identical over 9 bases. The V gene's germline CDR1 is SGDLS and CDR2 YYNGEE. There are 18 residues in the CDR3. V lost 4 bases, J lost 4 bases, and 16 bases stayed unmatched.

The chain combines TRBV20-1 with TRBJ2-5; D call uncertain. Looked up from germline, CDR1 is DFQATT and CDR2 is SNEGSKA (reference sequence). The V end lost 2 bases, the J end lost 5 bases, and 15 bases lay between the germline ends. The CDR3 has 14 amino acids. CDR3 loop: CSARFPPVAETQYF. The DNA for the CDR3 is TGCAGTGCTAGATTCCCGCCAGTTGCGGAGACCCAGTACTTC.

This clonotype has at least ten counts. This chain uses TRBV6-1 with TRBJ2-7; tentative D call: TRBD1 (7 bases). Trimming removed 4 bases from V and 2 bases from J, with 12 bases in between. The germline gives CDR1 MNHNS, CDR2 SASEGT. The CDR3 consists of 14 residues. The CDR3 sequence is CASSGQGGPYEQYF. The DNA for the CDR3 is TGTGCCAGCAGTGGACAGGGAGGACCCTACGAGCAGTACTTC.

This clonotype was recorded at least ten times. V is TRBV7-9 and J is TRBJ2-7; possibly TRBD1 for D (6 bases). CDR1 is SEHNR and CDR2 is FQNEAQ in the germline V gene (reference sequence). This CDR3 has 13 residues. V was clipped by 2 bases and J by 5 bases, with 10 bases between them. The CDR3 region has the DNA TGTGCCAGCAGCTTATCAGGGGCCGACGAGCAGTACTTC. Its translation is CASSLSGADEQYF.

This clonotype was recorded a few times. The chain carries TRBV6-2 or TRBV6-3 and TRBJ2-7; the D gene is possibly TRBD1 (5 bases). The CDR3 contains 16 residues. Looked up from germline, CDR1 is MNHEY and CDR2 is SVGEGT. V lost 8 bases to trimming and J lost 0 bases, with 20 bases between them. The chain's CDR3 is CASEDSIPPSSYEQYF. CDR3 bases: TGTGCCAGCGAAGACAGTATCCCTCCTTCCTCCTACGAGCAGTACTTC.

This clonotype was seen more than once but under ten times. The CDR3 sequence is CASSPYPATNEKLFF. The CDR3 nucleotides are TGTGCCAGCAGCCCGTACCCTGCAACTAATGAAAAACTGTTTTTT. The rearrangement joins TRBV7-9 to TRBJ1-4, with unresolved D. The V end was cut by 5 bases, the J end by 0 bases, with 10 bases between. Germline CDR1 reads SEHNR; CDR2 reads FQNEAQ (reference sequence). The CDR3 covers 15 residues. Complete variable domain (other parts from reference TRBV7-9 and TRBJ1-4): DTGVSQNPRHKITKRGQNVTFRCDPISEHNRLYWYRQTLGQGPEFLTYFQNEAQLEKSRLLSDRFSAERPKGSFSTLEIQRTEQGDSAMYLCASSPYPATNEKLFFGSGTQLSVL.

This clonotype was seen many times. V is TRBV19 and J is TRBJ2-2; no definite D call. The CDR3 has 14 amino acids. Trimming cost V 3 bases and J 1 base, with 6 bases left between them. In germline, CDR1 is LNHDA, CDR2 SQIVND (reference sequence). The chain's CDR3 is CASSMAGNTGELFF. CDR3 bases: TGTGCCAGTAGTATGGCCGGGAACACCGGGGAGCTGTTTTTT. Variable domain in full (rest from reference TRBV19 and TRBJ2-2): DGGITQSPKYLFRKEGQNVTLSCEQNLNHDAMYWYRQDPGQGLRLIYYSQIVNDFQKGDIAEGYSVSREKKESFPLTVTSAQKNPTAFYLCASSMAGNTGELFFGEGSRLTVL.

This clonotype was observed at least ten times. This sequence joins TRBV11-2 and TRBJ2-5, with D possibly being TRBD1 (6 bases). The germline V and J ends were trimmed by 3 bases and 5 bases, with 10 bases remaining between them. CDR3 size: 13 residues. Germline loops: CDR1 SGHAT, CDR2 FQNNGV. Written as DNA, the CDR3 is TGTGCCAGCAGCTTCCGCACAGGGGAGACCCAGTACTTC. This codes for CASSFRTGETQYF. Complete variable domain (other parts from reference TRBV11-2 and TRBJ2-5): EAGVAQSPRYKIIEKRQSVAFWCNPISGHATLYWYQQILGQGPKLLIQFQNNGVVDDSQLPKDRFSAERLKGVDSTLKIQPAKLEDSAVYLCASSFRTGETQYFGPGTRLLVL.

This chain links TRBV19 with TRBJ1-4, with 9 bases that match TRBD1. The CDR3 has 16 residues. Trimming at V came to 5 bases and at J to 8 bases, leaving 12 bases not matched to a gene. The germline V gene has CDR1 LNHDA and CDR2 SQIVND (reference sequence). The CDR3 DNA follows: TGTGCCAGTAGTCAACATACAGGGGGCGCCGGGGAAAAACTGTTTTTT. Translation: CASSQHTGGAGEKLFF.

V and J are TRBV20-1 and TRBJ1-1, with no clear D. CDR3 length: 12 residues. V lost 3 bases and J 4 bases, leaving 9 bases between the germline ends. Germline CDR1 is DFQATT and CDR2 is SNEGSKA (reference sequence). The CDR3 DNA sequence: TGCAGTGCTAGTCATCCGGTCACTGAAGCTTTCTTT. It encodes CSASHPVTEAFF.

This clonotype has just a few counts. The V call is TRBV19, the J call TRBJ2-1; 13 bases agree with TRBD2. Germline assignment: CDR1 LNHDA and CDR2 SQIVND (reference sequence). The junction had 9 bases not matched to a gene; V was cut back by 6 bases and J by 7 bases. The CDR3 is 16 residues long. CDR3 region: CASRMEPGLAGNEQFF. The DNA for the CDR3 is TGTGCCAGTAGGATGGAACCGGGACTAGCGGGAAATGAGCAGTTCTTC.

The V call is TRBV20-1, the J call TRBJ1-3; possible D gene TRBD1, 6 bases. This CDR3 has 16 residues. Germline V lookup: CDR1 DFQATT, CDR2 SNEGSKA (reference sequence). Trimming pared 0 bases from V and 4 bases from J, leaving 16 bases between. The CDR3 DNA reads TGCAGTGCTAGAGATCAGGGGCGGACACAGGGAAACACCATATATTTT. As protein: CSARDQGRTQGNTIYF.

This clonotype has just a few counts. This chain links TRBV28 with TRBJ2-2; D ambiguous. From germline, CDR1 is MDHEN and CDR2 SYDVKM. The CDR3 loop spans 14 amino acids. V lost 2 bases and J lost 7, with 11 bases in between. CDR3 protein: CASSLARTNGELFF. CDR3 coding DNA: TGTGCCAGCAGTTTAGCCAGGACGAACGGGGAGCTGTTTTTT.

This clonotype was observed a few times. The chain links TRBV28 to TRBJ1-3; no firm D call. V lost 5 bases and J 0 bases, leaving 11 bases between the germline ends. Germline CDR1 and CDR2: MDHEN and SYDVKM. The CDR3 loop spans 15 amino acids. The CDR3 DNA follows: TGTGCCAGCAGTCGAGGTTGGACCTCTGGAAACACCATATATTTT. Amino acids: CASSRGWTSGNTIYF. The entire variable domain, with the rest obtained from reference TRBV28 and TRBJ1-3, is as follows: DVKVTQSSRYLVKRTGEKVFLECVQDMDHENMFWYRQDPGLGLRLIYFSYDVKMKEKGDIPEGYSVSREKKERFSLILESASTNQTSMYLCASSRGWTSGNTIYFGEGSWLTVV.

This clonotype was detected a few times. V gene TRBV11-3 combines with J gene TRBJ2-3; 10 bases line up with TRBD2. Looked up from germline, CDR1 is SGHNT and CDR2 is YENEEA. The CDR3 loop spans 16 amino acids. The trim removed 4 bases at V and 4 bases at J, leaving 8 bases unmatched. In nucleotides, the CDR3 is TGTGCCAGCAGCTGGAAGCTAGCGGGAGTCCCAGATACGCAGTATTTT. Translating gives CASSWKLAGVPDTQYF.

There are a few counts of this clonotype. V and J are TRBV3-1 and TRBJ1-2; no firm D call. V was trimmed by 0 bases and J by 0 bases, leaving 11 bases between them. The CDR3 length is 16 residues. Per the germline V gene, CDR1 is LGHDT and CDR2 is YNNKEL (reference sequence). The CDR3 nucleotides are TGTGCCAGCAGCCAAGAGGCGGCGGTAGCTAACTATGGCTACACCTTC. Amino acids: CASSQEAAVANYGYTF.